Sequencing of this TCR beta chain was carried out in a study of cytomegalovirus exposure and HLA in healthy donors. Study-wide results and caveats: Later analysis identified around 15,000 TCR beta sequences associated with HLA alleles, using a false discovery rate threshold of 0.05. An analysis done earlier found most TCR beta V segments productive about 87% or about 30% of the time.

Concerning this clone itself: As yet, its antigen is unknown.

Germline CDR1 reads SGHKS; CDR2 reads YYEKEE (reference sequence). There are 14 residues in the CDR3. Trimming took 0 bases from V and 6 from J, leaving 9 bases between them. Amplification used 60 Vbeta primers and 13 Jbeta primers. Repertoires were generated with immunoSEQ multiplex PCR, while TCRdb's copy carries only in-frame clones and drops some. The sample contains 90,000 to 130,000 clones, about 80% of which appear only once. Source material: PBMCs. The J gene is TRBJ1-4, the V gene TRBV5-5; D unclear. This TCR derives from a woman aged 60-70 years in good health and CMV-seropositive. The CDR3, as DNA: TGTGCCAGCAGCTTGGGAGGCGCGGATGAAAAACTGTTTTTT. Encoded protein: CASSLGGADEKLFF.